This T cell receptor beta chain comes out of a study of radiation and T cells in renal cell carcinoma. This clone was observed a handful of times. Profiling relied on immunoSEQ multiplex PCR, and the TCRdb table lists in-frame clones only, not all of them. The sample records around 94,000 clones, around 81% being singletons. V trimming: 2 bases; J trimming: 3 bases; junction bases outside the gene matches: 9. CDR1 is GTSNPN and CDR2 is SVGIG in the germline V gene (reference sequence). The CDR3 extends over 16 amino acids. Time point given: blood 4 weeks post-SBRT, at nephrectomy. The treatment denotes: 15 Gy SBRT to primary tumor, nephrectomy 4 weeks later. This renal cell carcinoma was of the clear cell type.

Sequenced material: blood, taken from a patient whose treatment included radiotherapy and nephrectomy. The chain combines TRBV30 with TRBJ2-1; 8 nucleotides agree with TRBD2. This sequence was found in a man in his fifties or sixties with renal cell carcinoma. CDR3 protein: CAWSRFPAGDYNEQFF. Written as DNA, the CDR3 is TGTGCCTGGAGTCGTTTTCCAGCGGGGGACTACAATGAGCAGTTCTTC.